What follows are 26 T cell receptor beta chains derived from one specimen sequenced in a study of T cell changes during pregnancy in multiple sclerosis. The data were produced by immunoSEQ multiplex PCR, yet TCRdb's version contains in-frame clones alone and is incomplete. The sample comprises over 45,000 clones, 70% to 90% of which are singletons, and under 0.45% rests with the top ten. Here the sequenced sample was CD4+ T cells from peripheral blood mononuclear cells, taken in the third trimester of pregnancy. These receptors came from a female donor with multiple sclerosis, enrolled in a pregnancy study.

CDR3 residues: CASSYSTSGSYEQYF. In DNA, the CDR3 is TGTGCCAGCAGTTACTCGACTAGCGGGAGTTACGAGCAGTACTTC. The J gene is TRBJ2-7, the V gene TRBV6-5, with 12 bases lining up with TRBD2. Trimming removed 0 bases from V and 4 bases from J; junction bases left unmatched: 1. Germline CDR1 reads MNHEY; CDR2 reads SVGAGI. The CDR3 totals 15 residues.

The chain employs TRBV5-4 and TRBJ1-2, with 9 bases matching TRBD1. V gave up 4 bases and J gave up 7 bases; unmatched junction bases: 11. The V gene's germline CDR1 is SGHNT and CDR2 YYREEE (reference sequence). The length of the CDR3 is 15 residues. The DNA of the CDR3 is TGTGCCAGCAGCCCCGAGGGACAGGGTTCGTTTGGCTACACCTTC. Its translation is CASSPEGQGSFGYTF.

This chain connects TRBV20-1 to TRBJ1-2, with D unresolved. Trimming removed 2 bases at V and 8 bases at J, with 9 bases between. Germline CDR1 reads DFQATT; CDR2 reads SNEGSKA (reference sequence). This CDR3 is built from 11 residues. The chain's CDR3 is CSARNGEGYTF. DNA of the CDR3: TGCAGTGCTAGAAATGGGGAGGGCTACACCTTC.

The V call is TRBV5-6, the J call TRBJ2-3; 8 positions agree with TRBD2. The CDR3 is 19 residues long. Trimming took 2 bases from V and 0 from J; bases not matched to a gene: 14. Germline values: CDR1 SGHDT, CDR2 YYEEEE. The CDR3 region is CASSFQISGRAISTDTQYF. The CDR3 nucleotides are TGTGCCAGCAGCTTTCAGATATCCGGGAGGGCCATTAGCACAGATACGCAGTATTTT.

V and J are TRBV5-1 and TRBJ2-2; TRBD2 matches 15 bases. The CDR3 is 20 amino acids. Looked up from germline, CDR1 is SGHRS and CDR2 is YFSETQ. The ends lost 0 bases at V and 4 bases at J; junction bases unmatched: 10. The CDR3 loop reads CASSLGPWTSGGASTGELFF. In nucleotides, the CDR3 is TGCGCCAGCAGCTTGGGGCCTTGGACTAGCGGGGGGGCGAGCACCGGGGAGCTGTTTTTT.

The chain uses TRBV6-1 and TRBJ2-7; D unclear. Trimming pared 7 bases from V and 1 base from J, leaving 11 bases between. The CDR3 contains 13 residues. The germline CDR1 and CDR2 sequences are MNHNS and SASEGT. The CDR3 nucleotides read TGTGCCAGCACCGAACGGGTGTCCTACGAGCAGTACTTC. Amino acid sequence: CASTERVSYEQYF.

CDR3 sequence (DNA): TGTGCCAGCAGGCTGGCGGGACAGATATACGAGCAGTACTTC. It yields the protein CASRLAGQIYEQYF. The chain employs TRBV5-8 and TRBJ2-7; tentative D call: TRBD1 (7 bases). V lost 5 bases to trimming and J lost 4 bases, with 16 bases between them. The CDR3 has 14 amino acids. Germline V lookup: CDR1 SGHTS, CDR2 YDEGEE.

V and J are TRBV14 and TRBJ1-2, with a tentative D call TRBD1 (5 bases). The CDR3 is 14 amino acids. In germline, CDR1 is SGHDN, CDR2 FVKESK. V was clipped by 3 bases and J by 4 bases, with 12 bases between them. CDR3 DNA sequence: TGTGCCAGCAGCCACAGGGTGCTTGGCTATGGCTACACCTTC. Translation gives CASSHRVLGYGYTF.

The V gene is TRBV5-6, the J gene TRBJ1-5, with TRBD1 matching 9 bases. The CDR3 extends over 15 amino acids. J was trimmed by 6 bases and V by 2 bases; bases with no gene match: 6. Germline V gene lookup returns CDR1 SGHDT and CDR2 YYEEEE. In nucleotides, the CDR3 is TGTGCCAGCAGCTTCAGGACAGGGGAGAGTCAGCCCCAGCATTTT. Translating it yields CASSFRTGESQPQHF.

The V gene is TRBV2, the J gene TRBJ2-5, with TRBD1 matching 8 bases. Germline V lookup: CDR1 SNHLY, CDR2 FYNNEI. This CDR3 contains 14 residues. The J segment lost 2 bases and the V segment lost 8 bases, leaving 7 bases of the junction unmatched. Here the CDR3 reads CASQKGTGQETQYF. CDR3 bases: TGTGCCAGCCAAAAGGGGACAGGACAAGAGACCCAGTACTTC.

J is TRBJ2-7 and V is TRBV7-9, with TRBD1 as a possible D gene (6 bases). Germline V gives CDR1 SEHNR, CDR2 FQNEAQ (reference sequence). The length of the CDR3 is 14 residues. V was trimmed by 1 base and J by 5 bases, leaving 12 bases between them. CDR3 sequence reads: CASSLVSGADEQYF. CDR3 DNA: TGTGCCAGCAGCTTAGTTTCAGGGGCTGACGAGCAGTACTTC. The entire variable domain, with the rest obtained from reference TRBV7-9 and TRBJ2-7, is as follows: DTGVSQNPRHKITKRGQNVTFRCDPISEHNRLYWYRQTLGQGPEFLTYFQNEAQLEKSRLLSDRFSAERPKGSFSTLEIQRTEQGDSAMYLCASSLVSGADEQYFGPGTRLTVT.

The V and J genes are TRBV5-1 and TRBJ2-3; 11 nucleotides match TRBD2. Germline V gene lookup returns CDR1 SGHRS and CDR2 YFSETQ. CDR3 size: 18 residues. V gave up 1 base and J gave up 1 base; unmatched junction bases: 8. In nucleotides, the CDR3 is TGCGCCAGCAGCTTGAAGGTAGCGGGAGGGCCTGGCACAGATACGCAGTATTTT. Its protein is CASSLKVAGGPGTDTQYF.

V is TRBV5-1 and J is TRBJ2-3; 9 positions agree with TRBD1. Trimming at V came to 4 bases and at J to 3 bases, leaving 12 bases not matched to a gene. Germline lookup yields CDR1 SGHRS and CDR2 YFSETQ. The CDR3 is 17 residues long. The CDR3 region has the DNA TGCGCCAGCAGCCCCACTAAGGGACAGGGATGGACAGATACGCAGTATTTT. Its translation: CASSPTKGQGWTDTQYF.

The chain employs TRBV10-1 and TRBJ2-3, with 14 bases fitting TRBD2. Germline V gene data show CDR1 as WNHNN and CDR2 as SYGVQD (reference sequence). V lost 5 bases and J lost 6; bases outside the gene matches: 4. The CDR3 covers 15 residues. CDR3 in DNA: TGCGCCAGCAGTCCGCGACTAGCGGGAGGGGATACGCAGTATTTT. Translation gives CASSPRLAGGDTQYF.

This clone turned up a few times. For the CDR3, the DNA is TGTGCCAGCGGTACAGGCCCAAATCAGCCCCAGCATTTT. This codes for CASGTGPNQPQHF. The V gene is TRBV2, the J gene TRBJ1-5, with a possible D match to TRBD1 (5 bases). This CDR3 is built from 13 residues. Germline V gives CDR1 SNHLY, CDR2 FYNNEI. The V end was cut by 8 bases, the J end by 4 bases, with 12 bases between.

The chain employs TRBV11-2 and TRBJ2-2; 12 bases agree with TRBD2. Germline CDR1 reads SGHAT; CDR2 reads FQNNGV. This CDR3 contains 15 residues. The junction had 2 bases not matched to a gene; V was cut back by 7 bases and J by 2 bases. CDR3 in DNA: TGTGCCAGCATTGGACTAGCGGGAAACACCGGGGAGCTGTTTTTT. Amino acids: CASIGLAGNTGELFF.

This clone appeared once. The CDR3 DNA follows: TGCGCCAGCAGTGACCCCGGGACAGGGGATGAAAAACTGTTTTTT. Translation: CASSDPGTGDEKLFF. The chain uses TRBV10-1 and TRBJ1-4; TRBD1 aligns across 10 bases. Germline CDR1 WNHNN, CDR2 SYGVQD (reference sequence). With 3 bases clipped from V and 6 bases from J, the junction kept 4 bases outside the gene matches. The CDR3 sequence is 15 residues long.

This chain joins TRBV10-3 and TRBJ2-3; D unresolved. V gave up 3 bases and J gave up 5 bases, with 12 bases separating them. The CDR3 contains 14 residues. CDR1 ENHRY and CDR2 SYGVKD come from the germline V gene. The CDR3 loop reads CAISEPPQKDTQYF. Written as DNA, the CDR3 is TGTGCCATCAGTGAACCCCCACAGAAAGATACGCAGTATTTT.

The V and J genes are TRBV5-1 and TRBJ2-3; 11 nucleotides align to TRBD2. Trimming removed 0 bases from V and 2 bases from J; junction bases left unmatched: 2. The CDR3 length is 16 residues. Germline lookup yields CDR1 SGHRS and CDR2 YFSETQ. The CDR3 sequence is CASSLATSGDTDTQYF. DNA of the CDR3: TGCGCCAGCAGCTTGGCGACTAGCGGGGACACAGATACGCAGTATTTT.

The chain couples TRBV5-1 to TRBJ2-1, with 9 nucleotides matching TRBD1. Per the germline V gene, CDR1 is SGHRS and CDR2 is YFSETQ. Trimming removed 4 bases from V and 6 bases from J; junction bases left unmatched: 11. There are 16 residues in the CDR3. CDR3 amino acids: CASSNTGQGLGNEQFF. The CDR3 DNA follows: TGCGCCAGCAGCAATACAGGACAGGGGCTCGGCAATGAGCAGTTCTTC.

The genes are TRBV7-9 and TRBJ2-2; 12 bases are shared with TRBD2. V gave up 10 bases and J gave up 4 bases; unmatched junction bases: 7. The germline CDR1 and CDR2 sequences are SEHNR and FQNEAQ (reference sequence). The CDR3 length is 15 residues. The CDR3 nucleotides are TGTGCCACTAAGCTAGCGGGAGGGCCCACCGGGGAGCTGTTTTTT. Protein: CATKLAGGPTGELFF.

The V gene is TRBV6-5, the J gene TRBJ1-1; 8 nucleotides align to TRBD1. V was clipped by 2 bases and J by 2 bases; unmatched bases: 7. This CDR3 region has 16 residues. Germline lookup yields CDR1 MNHEY and CDR2 SVGAGI. The DNA of the CDR3 is TGTGCCAGCAGTTACGCGTCAGGGGGCCGAAACACTGAAGCTTTCTTT. Translation gives CASSYASGGRNTEAFF.

This chain connects TRBV6-6 to TRBJ2-1; 7 nucleotides line up with TRBD2. The CDR3 loop spans 14 amino acids. J lost 0 bases, V lost 6 bases, and 2 bases had no gene match. Germline V gene data show CDR1 as MNHNY and CDR2 as SVGAGI (reference sequence). The chain's CDR3 is CASRGGSSYNEQFF. CDR3 sequence (DNA): TGTGCCAGCAGGGGGGGGAGCTCCTACAATGAGCAGTTCTTC.

The rearrangement uses TRBV4-1 and TRBJ2-1; D is possibly TRBD2 (6 bases). Germline CDR1 and CDR2: MGHRA and YSYEKL. This CDR3 has 15 amino acids. The germline V and J ends were trimmed by 1 base and 3 bases, with 10 bases remaining between them. The CDR3 bases are TGCGCCAGCAGCCAAGGACTAGACGACTACAATGAGCAGTTCTTC. It specifies CASSQGLDDYNEQFF.

This clone has just one count. The chain combines TRBV2 with TRBJ2-1; 12 bases fit TRBD2. The CDR3 contains 15 residues. J gave up 5 bases and V 6 bases, and 5 bases lay outside the gene matches. Germline CDR1 reads SNHLY; CDR2 reads FYNNEI. The CDR3 is CASRRLAGANNEQFF. CDR3 DNA sequence: TGTGCCAGCAGGAGACTAGCGGGGGCCAACAATGAGCAGTTCTTC.

The chain combines TRBV27 with TRBJ2-6, with D perhaps TRBD1 (5 bases). Trimming removed 5 bases at V and 0 bases at J, with 20 bases between. Germline V lookup: CDR1 MNHEY, CDR2 SMNVEV (reference sequence). CDR3 size: 19 residues. For the CDR3, the DNA is TGTGCCAGCAGTCCAAGACAGTTAGACGGTTTCTCTGGGGCCAACGTCCTGACTTTC. It specifies CASSPRQLDGFSGANVLTF.